At least ten counts were recorded for the clone carrying this T cell receptor (beta chain). Its antigen is currently unknown. A universal primer site arose from template switching, and cDNA bore unique molecular identifiers. From the 5' RACE reads, TCRdb called clonotypes with MiXCR, one entry per CDR3 protein. The sample contains hundreds of thousands of distinct CDR3 sequences, over 8.5% of which appear only once. J was trimmed by 6 bases and V by 5 bases; bases with no gene match: 10. CDR1 is SGHTA and CDR2 is FQGTGA in the germline V gene. The CDR3 length is 15 residues. The sample comes from a study of identical twins. Findings and caveats of the study: Carriage of fewer insertions was seen in abundant cord blood beta clonotypes, whereas memory repertoires showed none. Monozygotic twins shared more out-of-frame TCR alpha than recombination models predicted.

This same sample was also taken into another study, of yellow fever vaccine responses in identical twins.

This TCR was sampled from a woman aged 18-29 years in good health. Sequencing was carried out using PBMCs. V gene TRBV7-3 combines with J gene TRBJ2-5; TRBD1 aligns across 9 bases. The CDR3 coding sequence is TGTGCCAGCAGCACGGGGGGACAGGGTCTTCAGACCCAGTACTTC. This codes for CASSTGGQGLQTQYF.